Reported below is one TCR beta chain. This specimen belongs to a study of blood T cell repertoires in COVID-19. Repertoires were generated with immunoSEQ multiplex PCR, while TCRdb's copy carries only in-frame clones and drops some. The sample carries about half a million clones, roughly 88% recorded once. The sample comprised peripheral blood. The source is a human donor in a cohort sampled during active COVID-19.

The CDR3 is CASSLVSPEAFF. The DNA for the CDR3 is TGTGCCAGCAGCTTAGTCTCCCCTGAAGCTTTCTTT. The chain is built from TRBV7-9 and TRBJ1-1; no firm D call. The CDR3 runs 12 residues. CDR1 and CDR2 (germline): SEHNR, FQNEAQ (reference sequence). V was pared by 1 base and J by 6 bases, with 6 bases between.